The entry below gives a single T cell receptor (beta chain) sequence along with its context. This clonotype has more than one count but fewer than ten. What antigen it recognizes has not been identified. No much larger clone exists at a distance of one base, and base qualities are not known. This specimen comes from a study of T-cell memory formation after mild COVID-19 (dated by TCRdb to the early 2020s). Regarding the complete study: TCR sequence clusters from the two donors were largely donor specific. T-cell clones expanding and contracting after mild COVID-19 in a couple of donors were tracked by longitudinal TCRalpha and TCRbeta repertoire sequencing. Two young, previously healthy adult volunteers made up the cohort, one male and one female. What the authors observed across the whole study: From day 15 to 85, contracting clones showed balanced CD4/CD8 phenotypes, whereas a second wave of clones that expanded from day 15 to 37 leaned towards CD4+. Contracting CD4+ clones turned up mainly in the CM and EM memory subsets, whereas EMRA was where CD8+ clones were enriched. The study included only a couple of mild cases, and larger cohorts that include severe cases with pre-infection samples were judged to be necessary. SARS-CoV-2 specificity was not confirmed for the second-wave clones peaking on day 37. The detection of some responding clones in pre-infection memory suggests that pre-existing cross-reactive memory T cells joined the SARS-CoV-2 response.

Ficoll-Paque density gradient centrifugation was the method used to isolate PBMCs. Data came from an Illumina NovaSeq 6000. TCRalpha and TCRbeta cDNA libraries were built by 5'RACE with constant-segment primers, adding sample barcodes and unique molecular identifiers. Trizol reagent was used to extract RNA from every sample. Libraries were amplified in two PCR steps, with a second sample barcode and Illumina TruSeq adapters added in the second step. Sequencing of the libraries was done on an Illumina NovaSeq, producing 2 x 150 bp paired-end reads. From the authors' description of their analysis: Reads were demultiplexed and collapsed into UMI-guided consensus sequences with migec v1.2.7. Using mixcr v2.1.11, the UMI consensuses were aligned to TRA and TRB V and J templates and assembled into clonotypes. A clonotype was counted as expanded or contracted only when both edgeR and NoisET called the clonotype significant, with the noise models trained on biological replicates. For edgeR calls, the cutoffs were a false discovery rate-adjusted p below 0.01 and a log2 fold-change threshold of 1. As an exploratory analysis of dynamics, max-normalized trajectories of the 1000 most abundant clonotypes were examined with PCA combined with hierarchical clustering. Separately sequenced CD4+ and CD8+ repertoires were used to assign a CD4 or CD8 phenotype to each responding clone. TCRdb redid the processing of the public reads, applying fastp at Q25 and MiXCR, and retained in-frame beta chains. Under each unique CDR3 protein, matching rows form one entry showing the most common genes and DNA. TCRdb's processing, not the authors', yielded these V and J calls. The sample has around 250,000 distinct CDR3 sequences on record, 8.5% to 9.5% of them singletons. The ten largest make up 20% to 25% of the sample.

V and J are truncated by 5 bases and 0 bases respectively, leaving an intervening sequence of 14 bases. From the germline V gene (reference sequence), CDR1 is MNHNY and CDR2 is SVGAGI. The CDR3 sequence holds 15 residues, the cysteine and phenylalanine included. The entry retains the CDR3 DNA only, 45 bases that are in frame from base 1. The TCR comes from a young man who had mild COVID-19 (a few samples of this study predate the infection). The sample titles of this study are shuffled in the database, so cell type and time point are left out; the donor was told from shared clones. Recombination joined TRBV6-6 with TRBJ2-7; a tentative D call is TRBD1 (6 bases match). Sequenced material: PBMCs or a T cell subset sorted from them (not recorded which). The DNA sequence is given as TGTGCCAGCAGTAAACAGGGTGGAAGCTCCTACGAGCAGTACTTC. It specifies CASSKQGGSSYEQYF.